The rows below give T cell receptor beta chains drawn from one sample of a study of OX40 agonist ivuxolimab in advanced cancers. Data came from immunoSEQ multiplex PCR; TCRdb stores just in-frame clones and leaves some out. The sample includes fewer than 120,000 clones, more than 70% of them seen just once. Sequencing used CD4+ or CD8+ T cells sorted from blood, obtained in a trial of the OX40 agonist ivuxolimab. Every receptor here comes from an adult with an advanced solid tumor such as melanoma, head and neck, liver or kidney cancer. CDR3s include the opening cysteine and the closing phenylalanine or tryptophan. Each record gives: CDR3 DNA, CDR3 protein, D gene, V gene, J gene, clone size. The D gene is left open where the match is weak. Rows give clone size only sometimes, using once, few, many, or a class for an expanded clone.

DNA: TGTGCCAGCAGTGAAGCCCAGGGTCCTGGCTATGGCTACACCTTC
CDR3: CASSEAQGPGYGYTF
D: -
V: TRBV6-1
J: TRBJ1-2
size: -

DNA: TGTGCCAGCAGTCCTGAATCGGGACGTTTAGCCTACGAGCAGTACTTC
CDR3: CASSPESGRLAYEQYF
D: -
V: TRBV14
J: TRBJ2-7
size: -

DNA: TGCGCCAGCAGCTCAGCAGGGGGATCTGGAAACACCATATATTTT
CDR3: CASSSAGGSGNTIYF
D: TRBD1
V: TRBV5-1
J: TRBJ1-3
size: -

DNA: TGCGCCAGCAGCTTGGATTCTAGCGGGAGAAATACTTTC
CDR3: CASSLDSSGRNTF
D: TRBD2
V: TRBV5-1
J: TRBJ2-7
size: -

DNA: TGTGCCAGCAGCATGACTAGTCGGAATGAAAAACTGTTTTTT
CDR3: CASSMTSRNEKLFF
D: -
V: TRBV7-9
J: TRBJ1-4
size: once

DNA: TGTGCCAGCTCCCCTCGGGGGGCTGTCGGTGGCTACACCTTC
CDR3: CASSPRGAVGGYTF
D: -
V: TRBV6-6
J: TRBJ1-2
size: -

DNA: TGTGCCAGCAGTACAAACAGGGTGTCGGACTATGGCTACACCTTC
CDR3: CASSTNRVSDYGYTF
D: -
V: TRBV28
J: TRBJ1-2
size: -

DNA: TGTGCCAGCAGCTTGGCCCAGGTCGAGACTGAAGCTTTCTTT
CDR3: CASSLAQVETEAFF
D: -
V: TRBV5-4
J: TRBJ1-1
size: -

DNA: TGTGCCAGTATCGGTCCTTCCTACGAGCAGTACTTC
CDR3: CASIGPSYEQYF
D: -
V: TRBV28
J: TRBJ2-7
size: -

DNA: TGCGCCAGCAGCCAAGATGTAGGGGATAGCGGGAGTCCCCCCTACGAGCAGTACTTC
CDR3: CASSQDVGDSGSPPYEQYF
D: TRBD2
V: TRBV4-3
J: TRBJ2-7
size: -

DNA: TGTGCCATCAGTCCTTCCGCGGGAGCGGGGGGGCCCCAAGAGACCCAGTACTTC
CDR3: CAISPSAGAGGPQETQYF
D: TRBD2
V: TRBV10-3
J: TRBJ2-5
size: -

DNA: TGTGCCAGCAGTTTAAGTATCCCTTATCAGCCCCAGCATTTT
CDR3: CASSLSIPYQPQHF
D: -
V: TRBV28
J: TRBJ1-5
size: -

DNA: TGTGCCAGCAGTTACTCGGGGACTCAAGAGACCCAGTACTTC
CDR3: CASSYSGTQETQYF
D: -
V: TRBV6-5
J: TRBJ2-5
size: -

DNA: TGTGCCAGCTCACCCAAACCGACTCCGGGACTAGCGGGAGCTCCCTACGAGCAGTACTTC
CDR3: CASSPKPTPGLAGAPYEQYF
D: TRBD2
V: TRBV18
J: TRBJ2-7
size: -

DNA: TGTGCCAGCAGTTACGTCTGGGAATCGGCCTACGAGCAGTACTTC
CDR3: CASSYVWESAYEQYF
D: -
V: TRBV6-6
J: TRBJ2-7
size: -

DNA: TGTGCCAGCCCACCGGTAGCGGGAACGAAGAAATACAATGAGCAGTTCTTC
CDR3: CASPPVAGTKKYNEQFF
D: TRBD2
V: TRBV28
J: TRBJ2-1
size: -

DNA: TGTGCCAGCAGTTTGGGTGGGGGAGCCACAGAGACCCAGTACTTC
CDR3: CASSLGGGATETQYF
D: -
V: TRBV28
J: TRBJ2-5
size: -

DNA: TGTGCCAGCGGCCGGGACAGGGGGCTTATTGAGCAGTTCTTC
CDR3: CASGRDRGLIEQFF
D: TRBD1
V: TRBV6-5
J: TRBJ2-1
size: -

DNA: TGTGCCTGTGCTCAGGTGGGACGTACCGGGGAGCTGTTTTTT
CDR3: CACAQVGRTGELFF
D: -
V: TRBV30
J: TRBJ2-2
size: -

DNA: TGTGCCAGCAGCTTAGGGGGCGGATCCGGGGAGCTGTTTTTT
CDR3: CASSLGGGSGELFF
D: -
V: TRBV7-9
J: TRBJ2-2
size: -

DNA: TGTGCCAGCAGTAAACAGGGGGAAATCTACGAGCAGTACTTC
CDR3: CASSKQGEIYEQYF
D: TRBD1
V: TRBV7-8
J: TRBJ2-7
size: -

DNA: TGTGCCAGCAGGTTCAAAAACTCCTACGAGCAGTACTTC
CDR3: CASRFKNSYEQYF
D: -
V: TRBV27
J: TRBJ2-7
size: -

DNA: TGCAGCGTTGTAGTCCCAGGGTACGCCCGTGGCTACACCTTC
CDR3: CSVVVPGYARGYTF
D: -
V: TRBV29-1
J: TRBJ1-2
size: -

DNA: TGCGCCAGCAGCCAAGGTTTAGGCAGCTCCTACAATGAGCAGTTCTTC
CDR3: CASSQGLGSSYNEQFF
D: -
V: TRBV4-1
J: TRBJ2-1
size: once

DNA: TGTGCCAGCAGCTTGGACAGGGACACGGAGACCCAGTACTTC
CDR3: CASSLDRDTETQYF
D: -
V: TRBV5-8
J: TRBJ2-5
size: few

DNA: TGTGCCAGCAGCCCTGGGCCCCGGTATGGCTACACCTTC
CDR3: CASSPGPRYGYTF
D: -
V: TRBV11-1
J: TRBJ1-2
size: -

DNA: TGCGCCAGCAGCTTAAGAGGGCAGGACGCCGGGGAGCTGTTTTTT
CDR3: CASSLRGQDAGELFF
D: -
V: TRBV5-1
J: TRBJ2-2
size: -

DNA: TGTGCCAGCAGCTTAGATGGTCAAGAGACCCAGTACTTC
CDR3: CASSLDGQETQYF
D: -
V: TRBV11-3
J: TRBJ2-5
size: -

DNA: TGTGCCTGGACACAGGGAGTCAGCTCCTACGAGCAGTACTTC
CDR3: CAWTQGVSSYEQYF
D: -
V: TRBV30
J: TRBJ2-7
size: -

DNA: TGTGCCAGCAGTTACGCGGGGGGCACTGAAGCTTTCTTT
CDR3: CASSYAGGTEAFF
D: -
V: TRBV6-5
J: TRBJ1-1
size: -

DNA: TGTGCCAGCAGTTATGGGGTGCAGAGAGATACGCAGTATTTT
CDR3: CASSYGVQRDTQYF
D: -
V: TRBV6-5
J: TRBJ2-3
size: once

DNA: TGCGCCAGCAGCCAAGATCGCGCTAGCGGGATCACAGATACGCAGTATTTT
CDR3: CASSQDRASGITDTQYF
D: TRBD2
V: TRBV4-3
J: TRBJ2-3
size: -

DNA: TGTGCCAGTAGTATTTTGAGGCTCGCGACATCGGGGCAGCCCCAGCATTTT
CDR3: CASSILRLATSGQPQHF
D: -
V: TRBV19
J: TRBJ1-5
size: -

DNA: TGCGCCAGCAGCGAAAGTACAGGGGACTATGGCTACACCTTC
CDR3: CASSESTGDYGYTF
D: TRBD1
V: TRBV5-1
J: TRBJ1-2
size: -

DNA: TGTGCCACCAGCAGAGATCTGGCGTCCTCTGGAAACACCATATATTTT
CDR3: CATSRDLASSGNTIYF
D: -
V: TRBV15
J: TRBJ1-3
size: -

DNA: TGTGCCAGCAGCGTGACCTACGAGCAGTACTTC
CDR3: CASSVTYEQYF
D: -
V: TRBV7-9
J: TRBJ2-7
size: -

DNA: TGTGCCAGCAGCCCGTCACAGGGGGGAAGGCAGCCCCAGCATTTT
CDR3: CASSPSQGGRQPQHF
D: TRBD1
V: TRBV7-2
J: TRBJ1-5
size: -

DNA: TGTGCCTGGAGTGGGACTGGCTACAATGAGCAGTTCTTC
CDR3: CAWSGTGYNEQFF
D: -
V: TRBV30
J: TRBJ2-1
size: -

DNA: TGTGCCAGCTCACCACCGGGCACCACGAACACTGAAGCTTTCTTT
CDR3: CASSPPGTTNTEAFF
D: -
V: TRBV18
J: TRBJ1-1
size: -

DNA: TGTGCCAGCAGCTTCTTGGGGTTATCCTACGAGCAGTACTTC
CDR3: CASSFLGLSYEQYF
D: -
V: TRBV11-1
J: TRBJ2-7
size: -

DNA: TGTGCCAGCAGTTCTCCCCCCTCGGACAGGGGGCACACTGAAGCTTTCTTT
CDR3: CASSSPPSDRGHTEAFF
D: TRBD1
V: TRBV28
J: TRBJ1-1
size: -

DNA: TGTGCCAGCAGTGAAGGAATCACAGGGATTTTTATGAACACTGAAGCTTTCTTT
CDR3: CASSEGITGIFMNTEAFF
D: -
V: TRBV6-1
J: TRBJ1-1
size: -